Following are 21 T cell receptor beta chains from one sample sequenced in a study of T-cell reconstitution after alpha-beta-depleted transplantation in children. Unique molecular identifiers were incorporated when the TCRbeta library was constructed. Via MiXCR, TCRdb re-called the PCR reads, giving one row per CDR3 protein. The sample includes 600,000 to 700,000 distinct CDR3 sequences, about an eighth seen only once; the top ten take around 0.76%. Material: PBMCs, obtained before TCRalphabeta/CD19-depleted stem cell transplant. These receptors were taken from a girl aged 2-10 years with congenital amegakaryocytic thrombocytopenia, due to receive a stem cell transplant.

The chain links TRBV5-1 to TRBJ2-2; D gene uncertain. There are 14 residues in the CDR3. V was clipped by 4 bases and J by 7 bases, with 14 bases between them. Germline V gene data show CDR1 as SGHRS and CDR2 as YFSETQ. This CDR3 reads CASSPRRRDGELFF. For the CDR3, the DNA is TGCGCCAGCAGCCCCCGGCGACGCGACGGGGAGCTGTTTTTT.

This chain joins TRBV7-8 and TRBJ2-1, with unresolved D. The CDR3 is 13 amino acids. CDR1 is SGHVS and CDR2 is FQNEAQ in the germline V gene. V lost 5 bases to trimming and J lost 7 bases, with 12 bases between them. In DNA form, the CDR3 reads TGTGCCAGCAGCGCCATCCGAGCGAATGAGCAGTTCTTC. Protein sequence: CASSAIRANEQFF.

This clonotype has only a few counts. The V call is TRBV30, the J call TRBJ2-1; a possible D gene is TRBD2 (7 bases). This CDR3 is 14 amino acids long. With 5 bases removed from V and 4 bases from J, the gap between germline ends came to 15 bases. From germline, CDR1 is GTSNPN and CDR2 SVGIG (reference sequence). The CDR3 DNA reads TGTGCCTGGGGGAGTGGGGGGGCTTACAATGAGCAGTTCTTC. Protein sequence: CAWGSGGAYNEQFF.

This clonotype occurred many times. The chain employs TRBV12-3 or TRBV12-4 and TRBJ2-1; 7 nucleotides agree with TRBD2. The junction had 7 bases not matched to a gene; V was cut back by 3 bases and J by 8 bases. This CDR3 comprises 14 residues. CDR3 nucleotides: TGTGCCAGCAGTTTTGACGGGAGGTTCTATGAGCAGTTCTTC. Translated, it gives CASSFDGRFYEQFF.

The CDR3 sequence is CASVEGANTGELFF. In nucleotides, the CDR3 is TGCGCCAGCGTCGAGGGGGCGAACACCGGGGAGCTGTTTTTT. This rearrangement joins TRBV5-1 to TRBJ2-2; the D gene is possibly TRBD1 (6 bases). V was trimmed by 7 bases and J by 0 bases, leaving 10 bases between them. Germline V lookup: CDR1 SGHRS, CDR2 YFSETQ. The CDR3 has 14 residues.

Many counts were recorded for this clonotype. V gene TRBV12-3 or TRBV12-4 combines with J gene TRBJ2-1; perhaps TRBD2 as D (7 bases). The CDR3 has 14 residues. V was pared by 3 bases and J by 9 bases, with 15 bases between. CDR3 in amino acids: CASSFPEGGGEQFF. In DNA form, the CDR3 reads TGTGCCAGCAGTTTTCCAGAGGGAGGGGGTGAGCAGTTCTTC.

This clonotype has ten or more counts. V usage is TRBV20-1 and J usage is TRBJ2-1; D is unresolved. Germline CDR1 is DFQATT and CDR2 is SNEGSKA (reference sequence). V lost 3 bases, J lost 6 bases, and 12 bases lay in between. The CDR3 has 13 amino acids. The CDR3 nucleotides are TGCAGTGCTAGTTTTCATCCGCGCAATGAGCAGTTCTTC. As protein: CSASFHPRNEQFF.

This rearrangement joins TRBV7-6 to TRBJ2-2, with D maybe TRBD1 (6 bases). From germline, CDR1 is SGHVS and CDR2 FNYEAQ. The V end was cut by 3 bases, the J end by 3 bases, with 20 bases between. The CDR3 is made up of 18 amino acids. Here the CDR3 DNA reads TGTGCCAGCAGCTTCCGGACAGCCCTAAGCCTTGACACCGGGGAGCTGTTTTTT. Translating it yields CASSFRTALSLDTGELFF.

At least ten counts were recorded for this clonotype. The chain joins TRBV24-1 to TRBJ2-1; 9 nucleotides match TRBD1. In germline, CDR1 is KGHDR, CDR2 SFDVKD. This CDR3 is 14 amino acids long. The J segment lost 0 bases and the V segment lost 10 bases, leaving 3 bases of the junction unmatched. The CDR3 DNA reads as TGTGCCACTAGGACAGGGGACTCCTACAATGAGCAGTTCTTC. Translating gives CATRTGDSYNEQFF.

This sequence joins TRBV20-1 and TRBJ2-5, with D perhaps TRBD1 (5 bases). V lost 7 bases and J lost 2, with 8 bases in between. Germline loops: CDR1 DFQATT, CDR2 SNEGSKA (reference sequence). The CDR3 is 11 amino acids. CDR3 loop: CSGKGQETQYF. Here the CDR3 DNA reads TGCAGTGGAAAGGGGCAAGAGACCCAGTACTTC.

This clonotype was counted ten times or more. V is TRBV20-1 and J is TRBJ2-3; 10 bases match TRBD2. V lost 5 bases, J lost 2 bases, and 10 bases stayed unmatched. CDR1 and CDR2 (germline): DFQATT, SNEGSKA (reference sequence). The CDR3 loop spans 16 amino acids. CDR3 DNA: TGCAGTGCTGGGGGAGGGACTAGCGTAAACACAGATACGCAGTATTTT. Encoded protein: CSAGGGTSVNTDTQYF.

This clonotype was detected many times. This chain connects TRBV10-2 to TRBJ2-1; 9 bases agree with TRBD1. CDR1 is WSHSY and CDR2 is SAAADI in the germline V gene. After removal of 8 bases from V and 3 bases from J, the junction contained 17 bases not matched to a gene. The CDR3 length is 18 residues. For the CDR3, the DNA is TGCGCCAGCGGGGATGACAGGGGGGCGATGTTGTACTACAATGAGCAGTTCTTC. It codes for CASGDDRGAMLYYNEQFF.

The chain recombines TRBV12-3 or TRBV12-4 with TRBJ2-5; tentatively, D is TRBD1 (6 bases). The germline V and J ends were trimmed by 10 bases and 0 bases, with 15 bases remaining between them. CDR3 length: 14 residues. The CDR3, as DNA: TGTGCCACGCGAGGGGGACAACACCAAGAGACCCAGTACTTC. Translating it yields CATRGGQHQETQYF.

The chain couples TRBV5-1 to TRBJ2-5; D is perhaps TRBD2 (6 bases). Germline CDR1 reads SGHRS; CDR2 reads YFSETQ. V was trimmed by 4 bases and J by 8 bases, leaving 30 bases between them. The CDR3 has 18 residues. CDR3 region: CASSQARHSRDSGGTQYF. The CDR3 coding sequence is TGCGCCAGCAGCCAAGCTCGACACTCCCGGGACTCCGGAGGAACCCAGTACTTC.

J is TRBJ2-5 and V is TRBV7-9, with D hard to call. The germline gives CDR1 SEHNR, CDR2 FQNEAQ (reference sequence). The CDR3 contains 15 residues. V gave up 1 base and J gave up 1 base, with 10 bases separating them. The CDR3, as DNA: TGTGCCAGCAGCTTAGGCACCGGGCCCCAAGAGACCCAGTACTTC. This gives the protein CASSLGTGPQETQYF.

This clonotype has a handful of counts. The rearrangement joins TRBV12-3 or TRBV12-4 to TRBJ2-3; D might be TRBD1 (6 bases). Trimming stripped 7 bases from V and 6 bases from J, with 14 bases between. The CDR3 has 13 residues. As DNA, the CDR3 is TGTGCCAGCAATCACCTTGGGGGCGATACGCAGTATTTT. Its translation: CASNHLGGDTQYF.

This clonotype showed up just a few times. The genes are TRBV3-1 and TRBJ2-7; D unclear. Trimming left V 7 bases short and J 4 bases short, with 14 bases between. The CDR3 sequence is 13 residues long. Germline CDR1 LGHDT, CDR2 YNNKEL (reference sequence). The CDR3, as DNA: TGTGCCAGCAAGGGTAGTCTACCGTACGAGCAGTACTTC. Its protein is CASKGSLPYEQYF.

In this sample, this clonotype turned up many times. V gene TRBV12-3 or TRBV12-4 combines with J gene TRBJ1-2; tentatively, D is TRBD1 (6 bases). The V gene lost 5 bases and the J gene lost 4 bases, with 11 bases spanning the gap. CDR3 length: 13 residues. This CDR3 is CASSLMDSYGYTF. DNA of the CDR3: TGTGCCAGCAGTCTGATGGACAGCTATGGCTACACCTTC.

This sequence joins TRBV12-3 or TRBV12-4 and TRBJ2-2; D is possibly TRBD1 (5 bases). The CDR3 length is 16 residues. The V and J ends lost 3 bases and 2 bases respectively, with 13 bases between them. CDR3: CASSFFGQGNTGELFF. The CDR3 region has the DNA TGTGCCAGCAGTTTTTTCGGGCAGGGAAACACCGGGGAGCTGTTTTTT.

This clonotype was counted between two and nine times. The chain joins TRBV11-2 to TRBJ1-4, with D uncertain. The CDR3 spans 15 residues. Trimming shortened V by 5 bases and J by 4 bases, and 14 bases separated the two germline ends. CDR1 and CDR2 from the germline V gene are SGHAT and FQNNGV. This chain's CDR3 is CASSPQLTLNEKLFF. In DNA form, the CDR3 reads TGTGCCAGCAGCCCACAACTCACACTTAATGAAAAACTGTTTTTT.

This clonotype was recorded a few times. The J gene is TRBJ1-2, the V gene TRBV12-3 or TRBV12-4; possibly TRBD1 for D (6 bases). CDR3 length equals 14 residues. Trimming left V 5 bases short and J 8 bases short, with 18 bases between. The CDR3 reads CASSPTDRLGGYTF. The CDR3 nucleotides are TGTGCCAGCAGTCCCACCGACAGGCTGGGGGGCTACACCTTC.